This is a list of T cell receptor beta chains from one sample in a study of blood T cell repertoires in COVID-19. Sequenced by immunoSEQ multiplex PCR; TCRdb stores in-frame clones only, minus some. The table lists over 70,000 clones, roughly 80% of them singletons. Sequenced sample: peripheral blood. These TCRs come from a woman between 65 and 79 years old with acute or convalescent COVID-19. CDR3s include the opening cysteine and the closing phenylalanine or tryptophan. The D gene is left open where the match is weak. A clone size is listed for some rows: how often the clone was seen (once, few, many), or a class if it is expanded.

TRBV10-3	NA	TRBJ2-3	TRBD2	CAISEGAGYTDTQYF	TGTGCCATCAGTGAAGGAGCGGGGTACACAGATACGCAGTATTTT
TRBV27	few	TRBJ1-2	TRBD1	CASKNQGAEGYTF	TGTGCCAGCAAAAACCAGGGGGCTGAGGGCTACACCTTC
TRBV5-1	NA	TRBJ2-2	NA	CASRIQGTGELFF	TGCGCCAGCCGTATACAGGGCACCGGGGAGCTGTTTTTT
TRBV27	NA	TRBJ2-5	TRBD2	CASSLWGGQETQYF	TGTGCCAGCAGTTTATGGGGGGGTCAAGAGACCCAGTACTTC
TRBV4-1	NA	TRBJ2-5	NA	CASSQGSGAETQYF	TGCGCCAGCAGCCAAGGGTCGGGAGCTGAGACCCAGTACTTC
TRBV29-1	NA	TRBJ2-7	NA	CSVEVRETSYEQYF	TGCAGCGTTGAGGTACGGGAGACCTCCTACGAGCAGTACTTC
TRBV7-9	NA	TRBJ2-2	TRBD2	CASGREVNTGELFF	TGTGCCAGCGGGAGGGAAGTCAACACCGGGGAGCTGTTTTTT
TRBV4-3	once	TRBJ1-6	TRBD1	CASSLGQGDSPLHF	TGCGCCAGCAGCCTAGGACAGGGAGATTCACCCCTCCACTTT
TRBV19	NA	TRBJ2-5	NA	CASREGGEETQYF	TGTGCCAGTAGAGAAGGAGGGGAAGAGACCCAGTACTTC
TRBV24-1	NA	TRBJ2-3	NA	CATSDPGGSTDTQYF	TGTGCCACCAGTGATCCTGGCGGGAGCACAGATACGCAGTATTTT
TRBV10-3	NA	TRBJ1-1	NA	CAIRTTGIMNTEAFF	TGTGCCATCAGAACCACAGGGATCATGAACACTGAAGCTTTCTTT
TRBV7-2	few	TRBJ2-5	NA	CASSLYGGAETQYF	TGTGCCAGCAGCTTATACGGGGGTGCAGAGACCCAGTACTTC
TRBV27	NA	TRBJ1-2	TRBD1	CASSSLKQGARGYTF	TGTGCCAGCAGTTCCTTGAAACAGGGGGCGCGTGGCTACACCTTC
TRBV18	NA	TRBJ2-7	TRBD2	CASSPPGQIAGGQEQYF	TGTGCCAGCTCACCACCGGGACAGATAGCGGGAGGGCAGGAGCAGTACTTC
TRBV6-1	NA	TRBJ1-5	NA	CASSDSGWQPQHF	TGTGCCAGCAGTGATTCGGGTTGGCAGCCCCAGCATTTT
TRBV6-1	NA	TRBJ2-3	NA	CASSEGYLLQYF	TGTGCCAGCAGTGAAGGTTATCTATTGCAGTATTTT
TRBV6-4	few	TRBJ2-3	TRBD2	CASSEEPSGRGTDTQYF	TGTGCCAGCAGTGAAGAGCCCAGCGGGAGGGGCACAGATACGCAGTATTTT
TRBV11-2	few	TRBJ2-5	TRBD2	CASSQPGGRGETQYF	TGTGCCAGCAGTCAGCCGGGGGGAAGGGGAGAGACCCAGTACTTC
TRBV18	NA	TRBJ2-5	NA	CASSPRGGETQYF	TGTGCCAGCTCACCACGGGGAGGAGAGACCCAGTACTTC
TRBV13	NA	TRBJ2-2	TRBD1	CASSWTGFNTGELFF	TGTGCCAGCAGCTGGACAGGCTTTAACACCGGGGAGCTGTTTTTT
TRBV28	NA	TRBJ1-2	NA	CASSYRVPTNYGYTF	TGTGCCAGCAGCTACAGGGTCCCTACTAACTATGGCTACACCTTC
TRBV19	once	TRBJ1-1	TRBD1	CASRWDRGYTEAFF	TGTGCCAGTAGATGGGACAGGGGCTACACTGAAGCTTTCTTT
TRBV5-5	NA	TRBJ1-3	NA	CASSTGTYSGNTIYF	TGTGCCAGCAGCACAGGGACCTACTCTGGAAACACCATATATTTT
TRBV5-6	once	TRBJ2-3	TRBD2	CASSIPGLAQYF	TGTGCCAGCAGCATCCCGGGACTAGCGCAGTATTTT
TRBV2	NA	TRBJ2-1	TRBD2	CASSDGGSFYNEQFF	TGTGCCAGCAGTGATGGCGGGAGTTTCTACAATGAGCAGTTCTTC
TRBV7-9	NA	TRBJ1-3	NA	CASRDGGNTIYF	TGTGCCAGCAGAGACGGGGGGAACACCATATATTTT
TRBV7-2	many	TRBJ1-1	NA	CASSPGHEAFF	TGTGCCAGCAGCCCGGGACACGAAGCTTTCTTT
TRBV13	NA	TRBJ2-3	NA	CASSSRTGGGTDTQYF	TGTGCCAGCAGCTCCCGTACGGGGGGCGGCACAGATACGCAGTATTTT
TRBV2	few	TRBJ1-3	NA	CASTGQSSGNTIYF	TGTGCCAGCACAGGACAGAGCTCTGGAAACACCATATATTTT
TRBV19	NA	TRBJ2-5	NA	CASSPGEETQYF	TGTGCCAGTAGCCCGGGGGAAGAGACCCAGTACTTC
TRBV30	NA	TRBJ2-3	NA	CAWSVTRDKRSDTQYF	TGTGCCTGGAGTGTGACACGGGATAAAAGATCAGATACGCAGTATTTT
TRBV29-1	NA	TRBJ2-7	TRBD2	CSARGLAGTEQYF	TGCAGCGCGCGGGGACTAGCGGGAACCGAGCAGTACTTC
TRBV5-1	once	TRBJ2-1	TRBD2	CASRGLSSNEQFF	TGCGCCAGCAGGGGACTATCCAGCAATGAGCAGTTCTTC
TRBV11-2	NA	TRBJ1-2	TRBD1	CASSSGRGDYGYTF	TGTGCCAGCAGCTCCGGCAGGGGGGACTATGGCTACACCTTC